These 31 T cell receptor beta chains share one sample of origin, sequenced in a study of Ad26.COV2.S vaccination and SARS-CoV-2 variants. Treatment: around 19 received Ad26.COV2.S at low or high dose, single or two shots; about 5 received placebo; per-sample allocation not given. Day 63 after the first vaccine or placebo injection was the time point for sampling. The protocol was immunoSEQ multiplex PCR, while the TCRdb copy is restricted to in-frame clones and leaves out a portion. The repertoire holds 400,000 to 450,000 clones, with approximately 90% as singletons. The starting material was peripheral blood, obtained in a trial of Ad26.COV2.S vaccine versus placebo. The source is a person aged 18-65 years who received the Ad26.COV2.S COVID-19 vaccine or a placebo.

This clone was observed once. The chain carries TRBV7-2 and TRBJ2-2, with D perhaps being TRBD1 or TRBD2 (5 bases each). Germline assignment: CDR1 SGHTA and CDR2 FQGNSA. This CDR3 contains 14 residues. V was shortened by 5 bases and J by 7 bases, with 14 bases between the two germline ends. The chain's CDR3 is CASSPSRVYGELFF. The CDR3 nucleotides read TGTGCCAGCAGCCCTAGCAGGGTCTACGGGGAGCTGTTTTTT.

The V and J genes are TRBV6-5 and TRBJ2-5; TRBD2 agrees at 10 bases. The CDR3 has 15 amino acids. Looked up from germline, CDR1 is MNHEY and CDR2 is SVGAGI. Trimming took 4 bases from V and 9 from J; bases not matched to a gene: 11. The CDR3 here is CASSSGLAALSSQYF. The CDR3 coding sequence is TGTGCCAGCAGTTCCGGACTAGCGGCGTTATCGTCCCAGTACTTC.

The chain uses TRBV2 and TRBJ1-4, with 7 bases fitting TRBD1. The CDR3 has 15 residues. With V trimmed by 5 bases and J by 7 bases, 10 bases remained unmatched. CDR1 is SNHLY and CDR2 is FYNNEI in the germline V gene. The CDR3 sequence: CASSLDRIISEKLFF. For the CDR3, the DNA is TGTGCCAGCAGTCTGGACAGGATCATTTCTGAAAAACTGTTTTTT.

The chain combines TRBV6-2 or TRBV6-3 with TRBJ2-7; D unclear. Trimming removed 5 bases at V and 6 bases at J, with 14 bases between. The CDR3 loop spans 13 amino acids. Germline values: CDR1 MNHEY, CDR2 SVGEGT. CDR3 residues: CASSLYLLSEQYF. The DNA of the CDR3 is TGTGCCAGCAGTCTCTATTTGCTTAGCGAGCAGTACTTC.

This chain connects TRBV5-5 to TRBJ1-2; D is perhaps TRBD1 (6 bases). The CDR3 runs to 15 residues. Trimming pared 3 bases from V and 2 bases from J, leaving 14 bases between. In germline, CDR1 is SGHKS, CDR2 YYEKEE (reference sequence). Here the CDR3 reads CASSSLQGTNYGYTF. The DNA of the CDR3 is TGTGCCAGCAGCTCCCTACAGGGAACCAACTATGGCTACACCTTC.

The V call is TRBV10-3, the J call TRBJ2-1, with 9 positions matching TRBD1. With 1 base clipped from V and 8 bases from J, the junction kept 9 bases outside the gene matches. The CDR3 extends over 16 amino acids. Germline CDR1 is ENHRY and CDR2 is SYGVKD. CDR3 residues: CAISELQGALVDEQFF. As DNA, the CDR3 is TGTGCCATCAGTGAGTTACAGGGGGCCCTTGTTGATGAGCAGTTCTTC.

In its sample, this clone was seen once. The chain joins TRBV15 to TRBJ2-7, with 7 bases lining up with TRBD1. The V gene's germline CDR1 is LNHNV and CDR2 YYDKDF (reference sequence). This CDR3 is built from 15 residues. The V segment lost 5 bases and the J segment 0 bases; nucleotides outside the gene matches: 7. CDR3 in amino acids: CATSRARDSSYEQYF. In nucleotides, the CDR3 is TGTGCCACCAGCCGCGCCCGGGACAGCTCCTACGAGCAGTACTTC.

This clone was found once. The CDR3 region has the DNA TGTGCCAGCAGCTTAGGGACAGGGGCCAATTCACCCCTCCACTTT. This encodes CASSLGTGANSPLHF. V and J are TRBV7-3 and TRBJ1-6, with 10 bases aligning to TRBD1. J gave up 7 bases and V 2 bases, and 2 bases lay outside the gene matches. The germline gives CDR1 SGHTA, CDR2 FQGTGA. CDR3 length: 15 residues.

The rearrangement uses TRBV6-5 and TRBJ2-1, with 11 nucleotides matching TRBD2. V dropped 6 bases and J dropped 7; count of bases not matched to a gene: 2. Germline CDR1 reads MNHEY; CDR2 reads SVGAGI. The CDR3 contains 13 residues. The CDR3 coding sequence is TGTGCCAGCAGCCGGACTAGCGGGAATGAGCAGTTCTTC. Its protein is CASSRTSGNEQFF.

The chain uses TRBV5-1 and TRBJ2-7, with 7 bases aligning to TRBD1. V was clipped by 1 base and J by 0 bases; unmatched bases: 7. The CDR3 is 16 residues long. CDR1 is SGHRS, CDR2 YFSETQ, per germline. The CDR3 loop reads CASSLLGTESSYEQYF. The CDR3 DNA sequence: TGCGCCAGCAGCTTGCTCGGGACAGAGAGCTCCTACGAGCAGTACTTC. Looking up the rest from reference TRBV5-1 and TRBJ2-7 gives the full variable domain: KAGVTQTPRYLIKTRGQQVTLSCSPISGHRSVSWYQQTPGQGLQFLFEYFSETQRNKGNFPGRFSGRQFSNSRSEMNVSTLELGDSALYLCASSLLGTESSYEQYFGPGTRLTVT.

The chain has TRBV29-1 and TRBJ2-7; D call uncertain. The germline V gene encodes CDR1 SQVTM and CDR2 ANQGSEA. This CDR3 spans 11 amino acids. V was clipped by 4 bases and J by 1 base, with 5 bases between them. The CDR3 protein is CSVVWSYEQYF. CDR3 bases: TGCAGCGTTGTGTGGTCCTACGAGCAGTACTTC.

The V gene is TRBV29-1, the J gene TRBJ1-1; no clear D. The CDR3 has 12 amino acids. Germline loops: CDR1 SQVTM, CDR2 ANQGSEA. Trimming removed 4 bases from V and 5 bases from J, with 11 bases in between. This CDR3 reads CSVAKGRTEAFF. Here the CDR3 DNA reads TGCAGCGTTGCCAAGGGTAGGACTGAAGCTTTCTTT.

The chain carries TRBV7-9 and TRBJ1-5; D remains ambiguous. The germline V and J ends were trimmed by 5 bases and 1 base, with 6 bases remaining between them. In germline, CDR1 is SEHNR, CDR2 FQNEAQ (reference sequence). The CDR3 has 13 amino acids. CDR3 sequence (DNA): TGTGCCAGCAGCAAAGACAGCAATCAGCCCCAGCATTTT. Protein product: CASSKDSNQPQHF. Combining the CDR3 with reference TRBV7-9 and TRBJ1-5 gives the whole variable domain DTGVSQNPRHKITKRGQNVTFRCDPISEHNRLYWYRQTLGQGPEFLTYFQNEAQLEKSRLLSDRFSAERPKGSFSTLEIQRTEQGDSAMYLCASSKDSNQPQHFGDGTRLSIL.

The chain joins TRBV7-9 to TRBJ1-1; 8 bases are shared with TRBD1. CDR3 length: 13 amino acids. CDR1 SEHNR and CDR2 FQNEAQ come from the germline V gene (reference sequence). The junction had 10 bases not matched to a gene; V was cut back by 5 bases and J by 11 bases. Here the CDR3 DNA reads TGTGCCAGCAGCGCTGGACAGGGTAGAGGGGCTTTCTTT. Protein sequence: CASSAGQGRGAFF.

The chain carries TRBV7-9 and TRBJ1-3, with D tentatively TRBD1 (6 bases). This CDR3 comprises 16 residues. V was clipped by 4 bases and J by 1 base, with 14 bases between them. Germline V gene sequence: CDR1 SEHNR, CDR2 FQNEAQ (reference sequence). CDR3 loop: CASSSGSTGSGNTIYF. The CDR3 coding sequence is TGTGCCAGCAGCTCTGGGAGCACAGGGTCTGGAAACACCATATATTTT.

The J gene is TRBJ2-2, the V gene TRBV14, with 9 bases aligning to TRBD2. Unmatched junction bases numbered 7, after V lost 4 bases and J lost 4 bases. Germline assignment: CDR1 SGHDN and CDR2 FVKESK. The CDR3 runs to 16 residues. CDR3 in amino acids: CASSPGAGGFTGELFF. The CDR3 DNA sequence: TGTGCCAGCAGCCCAGGAGCGGGAGGCTTCACCGGGGAGCTGTTTTTT.

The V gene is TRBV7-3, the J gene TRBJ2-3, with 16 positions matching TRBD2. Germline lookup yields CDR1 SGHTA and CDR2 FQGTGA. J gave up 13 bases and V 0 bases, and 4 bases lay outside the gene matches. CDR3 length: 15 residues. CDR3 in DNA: TGTGCCAGCAGCTTAACGGGGACTAGCGGGAGGGCCAAGTATTTT. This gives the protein CASSLTGTSGRAKYF.

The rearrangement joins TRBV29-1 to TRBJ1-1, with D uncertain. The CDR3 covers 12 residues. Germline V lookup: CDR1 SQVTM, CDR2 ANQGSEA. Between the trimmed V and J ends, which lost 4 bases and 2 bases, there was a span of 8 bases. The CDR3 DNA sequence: TGCAGCGTTGGACTGGGAAACACTGAAGCTTTCTTT. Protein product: CSVGLGNTEAFF. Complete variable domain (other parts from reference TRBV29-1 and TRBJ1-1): SAVISQKPSRDICQRGTSLTIQCQVDSQVTMMFWYRQQPGQSLTLIATANQGSEATYESGFVIDKFPISRPNLTFSTLTVSNMSPEDSSIYLCSVGLGNTEAFFGQGTRLTVV.

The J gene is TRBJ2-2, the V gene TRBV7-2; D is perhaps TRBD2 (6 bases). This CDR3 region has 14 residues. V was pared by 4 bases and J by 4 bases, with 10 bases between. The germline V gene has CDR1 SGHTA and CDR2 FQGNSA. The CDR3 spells CASSSGGVTGELFF. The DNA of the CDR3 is TGTGCCAGCAGCTCCGGAGGGGTCACCGGGGAGCTGTTTTTT.

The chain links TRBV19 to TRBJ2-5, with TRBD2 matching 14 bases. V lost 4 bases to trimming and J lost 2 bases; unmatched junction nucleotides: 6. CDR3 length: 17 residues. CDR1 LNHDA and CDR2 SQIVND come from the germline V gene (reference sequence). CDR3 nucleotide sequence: TGTGCCAGTAGTACACCGGGACTAGCGGGAGATCAAGAGACCCAGTACTTC. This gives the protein CASSTPGLAGDQETQYF.

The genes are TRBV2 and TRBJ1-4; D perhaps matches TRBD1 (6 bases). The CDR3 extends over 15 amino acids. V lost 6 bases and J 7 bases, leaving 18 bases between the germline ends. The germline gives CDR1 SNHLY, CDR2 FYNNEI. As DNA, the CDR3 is TGTGCCAGCAGCCCAGGGGTCGTTTACGTTGAAAAACTGTTTTTT. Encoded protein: CASSPGVVYVEKLFF. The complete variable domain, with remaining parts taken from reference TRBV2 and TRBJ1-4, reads EPEVTQTPSHQVTQMGQEVILRCVPISNHLYFYWYRQILGQKVEFLVSFYNNEISEKSEIFDDQFSVERPDGSNFTLKIRSTKLEDSAMYFCASSPGVVYVEKLFFGSGTQLSVL.

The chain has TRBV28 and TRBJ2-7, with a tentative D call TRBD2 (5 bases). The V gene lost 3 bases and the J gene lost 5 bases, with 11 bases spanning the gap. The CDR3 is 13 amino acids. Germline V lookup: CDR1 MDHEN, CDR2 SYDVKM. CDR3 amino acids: CASSFPAEDEQYF. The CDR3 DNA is TGTGCCAGCAGTTTCCCCGCGGAGGACGAGCAGTACTTC.

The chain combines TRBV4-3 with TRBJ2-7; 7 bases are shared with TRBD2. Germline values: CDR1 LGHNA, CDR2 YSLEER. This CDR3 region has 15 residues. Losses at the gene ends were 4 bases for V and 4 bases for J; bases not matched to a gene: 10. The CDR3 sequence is CASSRLAGDVYEQYF. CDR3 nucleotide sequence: TGCGCCAGCAGCCGATTGGCGGGAGACGTGTACGAGCAGTACTTC.

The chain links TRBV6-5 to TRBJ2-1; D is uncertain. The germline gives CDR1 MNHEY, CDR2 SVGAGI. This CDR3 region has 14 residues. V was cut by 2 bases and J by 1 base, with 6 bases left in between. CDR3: CASSYVSSYNEQFF. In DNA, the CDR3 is TGTGCCAGCAGTTACGTTAGTTCCTACAATGAGCAGTTCTTC.

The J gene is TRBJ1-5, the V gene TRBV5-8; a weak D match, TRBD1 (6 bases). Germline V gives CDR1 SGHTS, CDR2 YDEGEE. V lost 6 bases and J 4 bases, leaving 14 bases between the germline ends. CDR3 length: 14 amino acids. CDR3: CASNSAGANQPQHF. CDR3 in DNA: TGTGCCAGCAACTCGGCAGGGGCTAATCAGCCCCAGCATTTT.

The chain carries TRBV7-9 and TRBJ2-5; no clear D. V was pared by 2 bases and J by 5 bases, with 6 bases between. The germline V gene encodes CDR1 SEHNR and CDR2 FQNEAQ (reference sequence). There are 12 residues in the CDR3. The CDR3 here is CASSLSYETQYF. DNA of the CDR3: TGTGCCAGCAGCTTATCGTATGAGACCCAGTACTTC.

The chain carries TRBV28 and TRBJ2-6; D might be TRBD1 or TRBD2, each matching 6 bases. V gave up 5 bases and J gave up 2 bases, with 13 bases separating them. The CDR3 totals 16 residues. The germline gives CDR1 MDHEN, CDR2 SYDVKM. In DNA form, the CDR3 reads TGTGCCAGCAGTGCATGGGGGGCAACTGGGGCCAACGTCCTGACTTTC. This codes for CASSAWGATGANVLTF.

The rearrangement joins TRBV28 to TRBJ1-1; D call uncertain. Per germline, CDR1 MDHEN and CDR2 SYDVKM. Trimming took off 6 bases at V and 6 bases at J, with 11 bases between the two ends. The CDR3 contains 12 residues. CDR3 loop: CASSLLWAEAFF. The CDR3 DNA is TGTGCCAGCAGCCTCCTCTGGGCTGAAGCTTTCTTT.

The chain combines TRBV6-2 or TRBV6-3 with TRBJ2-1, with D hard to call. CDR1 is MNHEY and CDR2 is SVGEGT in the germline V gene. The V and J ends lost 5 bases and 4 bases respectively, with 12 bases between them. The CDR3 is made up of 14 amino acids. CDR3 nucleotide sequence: TGTGCCAGCAGTGAGAGTTTACCGTACAATGAGCAGTTCTTC. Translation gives CASSESLPYNEQFF.

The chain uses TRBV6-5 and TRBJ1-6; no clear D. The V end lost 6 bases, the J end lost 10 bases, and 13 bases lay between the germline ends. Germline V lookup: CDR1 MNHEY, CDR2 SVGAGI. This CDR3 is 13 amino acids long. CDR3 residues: CASRSEGPSPLHF. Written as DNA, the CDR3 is TGTGCCAGCAGATCTGAGGGTCCATCACCCCTCCACTTT.

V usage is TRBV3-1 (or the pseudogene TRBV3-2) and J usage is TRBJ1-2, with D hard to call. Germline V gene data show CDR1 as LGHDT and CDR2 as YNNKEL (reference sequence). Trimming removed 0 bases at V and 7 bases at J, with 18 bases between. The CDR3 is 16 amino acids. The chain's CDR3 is CASSQEGSGQVGGYTF. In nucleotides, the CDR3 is TGTGCCAGCAGCCAAGAGGGATCCGGGCAGGTCGGTGGCTACACCTTC.